These 8 T cell receptor beta chains originate from one sample sequenced in a study of blood T cell repertoires in COVID-19. Data came from immunoSEQ multiplex PCR; TCRdb stores just in-frame clones and leaves some out. The sample lists around 100,000 clones, 80% to 90% seen once, with approximately 1.3% in the top ten. Material: peripheral blood. These receptor sequences come from a man aged 35 to 55 with acute or convalescent COVID-19.

The V gene is TRBV11-2, the J gene TRBJ2-5, with 7 positions matching TRBD1. V dropped 4 bases and J dropped 3; count of bases not matched to a gene: 8. The V gene's germline CDR1 is SGHAT and CDR2 FQNNGV. The CDR3 runs to 15 residues. In DNA, the CDR3 is TGTGCCAGCAGCTCGACAGGGCAAAGGGAAGAGACCCAGTACTTC. It yields the protein CASSSTGQREETQYF.

V gene TRBV5-1 combines with J gene TRBJ2-3; unclear D gene. The CDR3 sequence is 14 residues long. The germline V and J ends were trimmed by 0 bases and 6 bases, with 11 bases remaining between them. Per the germline V gene, CDR1 is SGHRS and CDR2 is YFSETQ. The DNA for the CDR3 is TGCGCCAGCAGCTTGGGCCCGTCCGGGGATACGCAGTATTTT. It codes for CASSLGPSGDTQYF. The whole variable domain, remainder taken from reference TRBV5-1 and TRBJ2-3, is KAGVTQTPRYLIKTRGQQVTLSCSPISGHRSVSWYQQTPGQGLQFLFEYFSETQRNKGNFPGRFSGRQFSNSRSEMNVSTLELGDSALYLCASSLGPSGDTQYFGPGTRLTVL.

The chain couples TRBV7-9 to TRBJ1-4; 7 nucleotides line up with TRBD1. With V trimmed by 4 bases and J by 2 bases, 7 bases remained unmatched. CDR1 and CDR2 (germline): SEHNR, FQNEAQ (reference sequence). The CDR3 contains 16 residues. The CDR3 region has the DNA TGTGCCAGCAGCTCTTTGGGGACAGCCACTAATGAAAAACTGTTTTTT. Amino acid sequence: CASSSLGTATNEKLFF.

The chain joins TRBV5-1 to TRBJ2-7; 10 nucleotides line up with TRBD2. The CDR3 contains 15 residues. The V and J ends lost 3 bases and 0 bases, in that order; junction bases with no gene match: 3. CDR1 is SGHRS and CDR2 is YFSETQ in the germline V gene. The CDR3 bases are TGCGCCAGCAGCTCGGGACTAGCGCACTCCTACGAGCAGTACTTC. As protein: CASSSGLAHSYEQYF.

The rearrangement uses TRBV7-2 and TRBJ2-1; 12 bases align to TRBD2. The CDR3 is 15 amino acids. CDR1 SGHTA and CDR2 FQGNSA come from the germline V gene. V shed 1 base and J 9 bases; nucleotides not matched to a gene: 4. CDR3 nucleotides: TGTGCCAGCAGCTTAGTTGCTAGCGGGGGGGGTGAGCAGTTCTTC. Its protein is CASSLVASGGGEQFF. The whole variable domain, remainder taken from reference TRBV7-2 and TRBJ2-1, is GAGVSQSPSNKVTEKGKDVELRCDPISGHTALYWYRQSLGQGLEFLIYFQGNSAPDKSGLPSDRFSAERTGGSVSTLTIQRTQQEDSAVYLCASSLVASGGGEQFFGPGTRLTVL.

This chain links TRBV7-9 with TRBJ1-6; maybe TRBD1 (6 bases). This CDR3 is built from 14 residues. In germline, CDR1 is SEHNR, CDR2 FQNEAQ (reference sequence). V was pared by 5 bases and J by 10 bases, with 15 bases between. The DNA of the CDR3 is TGTGCCAGCAGCGTCCAAACAGGGCAGTCACCCCTCCACTTT. It is translated as CASSVQTGQSPLHF.

The chain recombines TRBV13 with TRBJ2-7; 8 bases agree with TRBD1. Per the germline V gene, CDR1 is PRHDT and CDR2 is FYEKMQ (reference sequence). The CDR3 length is 13 residues. The V gene end was trimmed by 5 bases and the J gene end by 3 bases; junction bases not matched to a gene: 3. This CDR3 is CASSRTGFYEQYF. The CDR3 region has the DNA TGTGCCAGCAGCAGGACAGGGTTCTACGAGCAGTACTTC.

J is TRBJ2-7 and V is TRBV9; 11 bases are shared with TRBD2. V was clipped by 4 bases and J by 1 base; unmatched bases: 10. Germline CDR1 SGDLS, CDR2 YYNGEE. The CDR3 contains 17 residues. The CDR3 loop is CASSPRRLAGTSYEQYF. The DNA of the CDR3 is TGTGCCAGCAGCCCTCGGCGACTAGCGGGGACTTCCTACGAGCAGTACTTC.